The clone carrying this T cell receptor (beta chain) has more than one count but fewer than ten. The antigen remains undetermined. With template switching, a universal primer site was added, and the cDNA carried unique molecular identifiers. TCRdb re-derived calls from the 5' RACE reads in MiXCR, one entry per CDR3 protein. This sample has about 890,000 distinct CDR3 sequences; 9% to 15% occur once, and the top ten carry roughly 1.5%. CDR3 length: 15 residues. Trimming removed 0 bases from V and 4 bases from J, with 12 bases in between. CDR1 and CDR2 from the germline V gene are MGHDK and SYGVNS. The sample belongs to a study of identical twins. General observations from the study: Excess sharing by twins proved weaker in beta out-of-frame sequences.

The same data also contributed to another study, on yellow fever vaccine responses in identical twins. That work adds: Twins reportedly appeared to share part of their vaccine T cell response while keeping part individual.

This chain connects TRBV25-1 to TRBJ2-5; D gene ambiguous. The sample comprised PBMCs. The clonotype originates from a woman under 30 in good health. CDR3 nucleotides: TGTGCCAGCAGTGAATATGGGGTATTGGGAGAGACCCAGTACTTC. Amino acids: CASSEYGVLGETQYF.